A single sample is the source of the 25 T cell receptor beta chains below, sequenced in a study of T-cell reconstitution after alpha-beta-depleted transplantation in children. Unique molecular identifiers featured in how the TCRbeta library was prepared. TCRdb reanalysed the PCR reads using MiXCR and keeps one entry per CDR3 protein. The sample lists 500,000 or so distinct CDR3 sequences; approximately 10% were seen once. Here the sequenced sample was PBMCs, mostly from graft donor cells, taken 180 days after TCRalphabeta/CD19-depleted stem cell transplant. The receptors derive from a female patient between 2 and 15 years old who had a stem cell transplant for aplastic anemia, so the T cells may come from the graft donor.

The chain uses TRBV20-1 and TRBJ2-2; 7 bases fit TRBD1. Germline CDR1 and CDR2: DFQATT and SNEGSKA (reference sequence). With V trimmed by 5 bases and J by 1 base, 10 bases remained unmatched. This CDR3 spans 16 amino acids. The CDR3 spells CSAGSPRTGNTGELFF. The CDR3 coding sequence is TGCAGTGCTGGTAGCCCCCGGACAGGGAACACCGGGGAGCTGTTTTTT.

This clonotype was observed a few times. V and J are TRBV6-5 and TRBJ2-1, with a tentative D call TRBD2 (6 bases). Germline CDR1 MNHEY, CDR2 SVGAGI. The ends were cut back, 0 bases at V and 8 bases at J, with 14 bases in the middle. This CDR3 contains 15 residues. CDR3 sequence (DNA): TGTGCCAGCAGTTACTCGACCGGAGGGGTGCATGAGCAGTTCTTC. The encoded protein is CASSYSTGGVHEQFF.

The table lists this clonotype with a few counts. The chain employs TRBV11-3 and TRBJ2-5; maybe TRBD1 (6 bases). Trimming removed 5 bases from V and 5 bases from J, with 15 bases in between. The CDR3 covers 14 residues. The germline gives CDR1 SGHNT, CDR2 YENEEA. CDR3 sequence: CASSRGGPRETQYF. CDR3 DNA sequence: TGTGCCAGCAGCCGAGGGGGACCCAGGGAGACCCAGTACTTC.

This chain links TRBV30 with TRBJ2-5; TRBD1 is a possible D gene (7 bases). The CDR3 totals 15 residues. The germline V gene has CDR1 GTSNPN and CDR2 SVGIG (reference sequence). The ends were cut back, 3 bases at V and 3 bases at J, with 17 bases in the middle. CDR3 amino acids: CAWRGRDRRKETQYF. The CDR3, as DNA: TGTGCCTGGAGGGGGCGGGACAGAAGGAAAGAGACCCAGTACTTC. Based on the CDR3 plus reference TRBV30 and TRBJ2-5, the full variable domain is SQTIHQWPATLVQPVGSPLSLECTVEGTSNPNLYWYRQAAGRGLQLLFYSVGIGQISSEVPQNLSASRPQDRQFILSSKKLLLSDSGFYLCAWRGRDRRKETQYFGPGTRLLVL.

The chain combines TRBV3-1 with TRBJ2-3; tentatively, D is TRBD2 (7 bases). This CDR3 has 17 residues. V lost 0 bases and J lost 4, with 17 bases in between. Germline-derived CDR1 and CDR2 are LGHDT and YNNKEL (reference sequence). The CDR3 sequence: CASSQDGGAQGADTQYF. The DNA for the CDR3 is TGTGCCAGCAGCCAAGATGGGGGGGCACAGGGCGCAGATACGCAGTATTTT.

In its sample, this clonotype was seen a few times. CDR3 bases: TGCGCCAGCAGCCAAGATTTGGGGACAGGGGGGAATGAGCAGTTCTTC. This gives the protein CASSQDLGTGGNEQFF. The rearrangement links TRBV4-3 to TRBJ2-1; the match to TRBD1 covers 11 bases. Germline CDR1 and CDR2: LGHNA and YSLEER. This CDR3 contains 16 residues. The V and J ends lost 0 bases and 7 bases, in that order; junction bases with no gene match: 5.

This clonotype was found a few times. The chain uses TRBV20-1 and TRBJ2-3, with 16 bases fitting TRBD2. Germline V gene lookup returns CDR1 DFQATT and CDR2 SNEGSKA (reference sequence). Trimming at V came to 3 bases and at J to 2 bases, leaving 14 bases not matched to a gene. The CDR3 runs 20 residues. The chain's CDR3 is CSASLLAGTSGRGVTDTQYF. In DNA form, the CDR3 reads TGCAGTGCTAGTCTGCTCGCCGGGACTAGCGGGAGGGGTGTCACAGATACGCAGTATTTT.

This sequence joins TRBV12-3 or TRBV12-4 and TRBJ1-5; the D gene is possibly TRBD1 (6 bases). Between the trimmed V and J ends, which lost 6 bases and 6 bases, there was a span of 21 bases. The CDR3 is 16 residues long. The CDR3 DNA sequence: TGTGCCAGCAGCTTCGCTGTGTCAGGGGTCAGTCAGCCCCAGCATTTT. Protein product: CASSFAVSGVSQPQHF.

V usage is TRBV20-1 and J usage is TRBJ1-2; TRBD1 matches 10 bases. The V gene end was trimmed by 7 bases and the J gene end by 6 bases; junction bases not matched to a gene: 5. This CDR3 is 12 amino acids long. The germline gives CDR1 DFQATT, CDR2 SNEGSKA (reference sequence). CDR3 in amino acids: CSVPDRGHGYTF. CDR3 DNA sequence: TGCAGTGTTCCAGACAGGGGGCATGGCTACACCTTC.

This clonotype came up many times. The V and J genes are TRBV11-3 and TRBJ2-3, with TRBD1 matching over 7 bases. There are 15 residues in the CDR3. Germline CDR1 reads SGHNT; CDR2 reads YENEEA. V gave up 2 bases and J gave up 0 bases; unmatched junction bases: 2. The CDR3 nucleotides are TGTGCCAGCAGCTTATTGACAGGGAGCACAGATACGCAGTATTTT. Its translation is CASSLLTGSTDTQYF.

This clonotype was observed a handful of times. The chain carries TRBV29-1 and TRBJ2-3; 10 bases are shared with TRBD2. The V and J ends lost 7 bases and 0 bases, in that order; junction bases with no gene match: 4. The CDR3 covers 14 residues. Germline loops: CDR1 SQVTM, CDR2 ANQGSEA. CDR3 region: CSAALAGSTDTQYF. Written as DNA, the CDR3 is TGCAGCGCCGCACTAGCGGGAAGCACAGATACGCAGTATTTT.

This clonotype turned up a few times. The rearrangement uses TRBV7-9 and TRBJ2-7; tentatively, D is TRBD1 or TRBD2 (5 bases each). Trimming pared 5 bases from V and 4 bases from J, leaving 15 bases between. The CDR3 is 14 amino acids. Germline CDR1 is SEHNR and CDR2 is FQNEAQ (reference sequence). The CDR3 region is CASSPGTVKYEQYV. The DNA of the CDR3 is TGTGCCAGCAGCCCTGGGACGGTTAAGTACGAGCAGTACGTC.

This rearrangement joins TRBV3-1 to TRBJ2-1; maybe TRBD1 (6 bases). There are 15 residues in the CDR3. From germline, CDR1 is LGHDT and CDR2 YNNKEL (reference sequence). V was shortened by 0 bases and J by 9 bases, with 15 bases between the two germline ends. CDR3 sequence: CASSQDLVIGGEQFF. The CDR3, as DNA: TGTGCCAGCAGCCAAGATCTCGTAATAGGGGGTGAGCAGTTCTTC.

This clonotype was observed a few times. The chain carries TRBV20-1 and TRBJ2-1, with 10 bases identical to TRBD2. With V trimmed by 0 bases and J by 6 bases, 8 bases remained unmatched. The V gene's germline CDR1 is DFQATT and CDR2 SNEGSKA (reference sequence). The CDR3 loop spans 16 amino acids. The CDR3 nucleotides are TGCAGTGCTAGAGACCCACTAGCGGGGTACGGCAATGAGCAGTTCTTC. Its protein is CSARDPLAGYGNEQFF.

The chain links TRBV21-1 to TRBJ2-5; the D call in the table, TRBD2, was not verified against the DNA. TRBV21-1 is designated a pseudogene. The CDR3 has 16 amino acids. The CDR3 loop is CASSNFSSGREETQYF. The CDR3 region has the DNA TGTGCCAGCAGCAATTTCTCTAGCGGGAGGGAGGAGACCCAGTACTTC.

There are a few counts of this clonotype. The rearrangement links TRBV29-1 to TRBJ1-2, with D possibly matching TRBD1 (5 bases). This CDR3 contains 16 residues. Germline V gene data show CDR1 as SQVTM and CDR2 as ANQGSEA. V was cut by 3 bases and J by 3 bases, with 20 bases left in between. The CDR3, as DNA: TGCAGCGTTGAGGGGGTGGTCGAAGGACGGTACTATGGCTACACCTTC. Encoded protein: CSVEGVVEGRYYGYTF. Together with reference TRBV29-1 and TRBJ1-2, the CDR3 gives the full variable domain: SAVISQKPSRDICQRGTSLTIQCQVDSQVTMMFWYRQQPGQSLTLIATANQGSEATYESGFVIDKFPISRPNLTFSTLTVSNMSPEDSSIYLCSVEGVVEGRYYGYTFGSGTRLTVV.

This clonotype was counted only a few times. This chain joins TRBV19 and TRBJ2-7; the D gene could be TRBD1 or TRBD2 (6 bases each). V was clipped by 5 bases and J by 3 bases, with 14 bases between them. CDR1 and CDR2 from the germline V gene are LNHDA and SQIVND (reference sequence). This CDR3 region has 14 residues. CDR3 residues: CASSLGAGNYEQYV. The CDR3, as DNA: TGTGCCAGTAGTCTGGGGGCGGGAAACTACGAGCAGTACGTC.

CDR3: CSVGGLFYNEQFF. The CDR3 DNA sequence: TGCAGCGTCGGCGGGCTTTTCTACAATGAGCAGTTCTTC. The chain joins TRBV29-1 to TRBJ2-1, with a tentative D call TRBD2 (5 bases). This CDR3 spans 13 amino acids. V dropped 6 bases and J dropped 3 bases, with 12 bases sitting between them. Germline V gene lookup returns CDR1 SQVTM and CDR2 ANQGSEA.

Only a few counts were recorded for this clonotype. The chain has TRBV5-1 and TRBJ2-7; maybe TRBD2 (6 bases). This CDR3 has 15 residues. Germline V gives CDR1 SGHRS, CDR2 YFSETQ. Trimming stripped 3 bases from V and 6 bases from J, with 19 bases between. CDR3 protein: CASSSSPGALSEQYV. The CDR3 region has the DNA TGCGCCAGCAGCTCCTCTCCGGGAGCGCTTTCCGAGCAGTACGTC.

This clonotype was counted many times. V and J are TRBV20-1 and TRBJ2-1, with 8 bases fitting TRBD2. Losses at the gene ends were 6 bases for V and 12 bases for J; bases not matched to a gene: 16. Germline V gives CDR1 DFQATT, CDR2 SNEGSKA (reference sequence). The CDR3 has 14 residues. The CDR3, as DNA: TGCAGTGCAGCCGAAGGACTAGCCTCTACTCGGCAGTTCTTC. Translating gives CSAAEGLASTRQFF.

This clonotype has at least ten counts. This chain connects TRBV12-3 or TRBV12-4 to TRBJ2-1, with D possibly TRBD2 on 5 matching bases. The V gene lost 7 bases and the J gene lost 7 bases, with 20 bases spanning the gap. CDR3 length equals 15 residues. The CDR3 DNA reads TGTGCCAGCACCTCCTTCGGGAAGCATTGGAATGAGCAGTTCTTC. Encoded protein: CASTSFGKHWNEQFF.

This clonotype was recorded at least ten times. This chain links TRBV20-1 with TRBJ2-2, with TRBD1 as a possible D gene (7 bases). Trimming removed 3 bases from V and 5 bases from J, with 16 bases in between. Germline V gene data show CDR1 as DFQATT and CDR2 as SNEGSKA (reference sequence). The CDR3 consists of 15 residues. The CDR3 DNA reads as TGCAGTGCTAGGGGCGGGCAGGGGGGTACCGGGGAGCTGTTTTTT. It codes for CSARGGQGGTGELFF.

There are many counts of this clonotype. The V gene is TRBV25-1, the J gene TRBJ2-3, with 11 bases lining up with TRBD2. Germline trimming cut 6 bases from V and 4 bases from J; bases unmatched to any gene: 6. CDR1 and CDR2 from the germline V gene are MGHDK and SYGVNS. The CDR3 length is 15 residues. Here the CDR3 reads CASSPTSGTPDTQYF. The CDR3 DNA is TGTGCCAGCAGCCCGACTAGCGGGACCCCAGATACGCAGTATTTT.

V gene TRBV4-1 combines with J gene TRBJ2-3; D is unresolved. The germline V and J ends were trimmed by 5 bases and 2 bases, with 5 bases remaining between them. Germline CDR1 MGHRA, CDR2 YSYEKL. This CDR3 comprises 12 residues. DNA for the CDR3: TGCGCCAGCAGCGACCCCACAGATACGCAGTATTTT. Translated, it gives CASSDPTDTQYF.

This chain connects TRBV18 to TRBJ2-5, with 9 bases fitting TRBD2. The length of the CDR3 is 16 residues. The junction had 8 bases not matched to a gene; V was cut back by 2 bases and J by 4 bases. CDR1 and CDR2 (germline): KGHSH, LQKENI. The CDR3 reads CASSPGLAGPRETQYF. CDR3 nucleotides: TGTGCCAGCTCACCAGGGCTAGCGGGGCCTCGAGAGACCCAGTACTTC.